Listed below are T cell receptor beta chains from one sample, sequenced in a study of Ad26.COV2.S vaccination and SARS-CoV-2 variants. Sequencing used immunoSEQ multiplex PCR; TCRdb keeps in-frame clones, though not all of them. The table has more than 120,000 clones, 75% to 90% seen once. The source material was peripheral blood, sampled after recovery from COVID-19. All receptors derive from a human donor who had recovered from COVID-19. Both conserved end residues are part of each CDR3. Each record gives: V gene, clone size, J gene, D gene, CDR3 protein, CDR3 DNA. The D gene is left open where the match is weak. Not every row has a clone size; where given, it reads once, few, many or a size class.

TRBV15	-	TRBJ1-5	-	CATSRDHRRTVGLHQPQHF	TGTGCCACCAGCAGAGATCACCGACGAACCGTGGGTCTTCATCAGCCCCAGCATTTT
TRBV5-1	-	TRBJ1-4	-	CASSLSGGWEKLFF	TGCGCCAGCAGCTTGTCGGGGGGCTGGGAAAAACTGTTTTTT
TRBV4-2	-	TRBJ2-7	-	CASSQFPGQLYEQYF	TGTGCCAGCAGCCAATTCCCGGGACAACTCTACGAGCAGTACTTC
TRBV19	-	TRBJ1-5	-	CASSPSTHQPQHF	TGTGCCAGTAGCCCCAGCACTCATCAGCCCCAGCATTTT
TRBV4-3	once	TRBJ2-1	TRBD1	CASSQVPGQGDYNEQFF	TGCGCCAGCAGCCAAGTCCCCGGACAGGGGGACTACAATGAGCAGTTCTTC
TRBV4-3	-	TRBJ1-2	TRBD1	CASSQSGQNYGYTF	TGCGCCAGCAGCCAGTCGGGACAGAACTATGGCTACACCTTC
TRBV28	-	TRBJ2-6	-	CASSYARTPFGANVLTF	TGTGCCAGCAGTTATGCCAGGACGCCTTTTGGGGCCAACGTCCTGACTTTC
TRBV25-1	-	TRBJ2-1	TRBD2	CASRRAGGPYNEQFF	TGTGCCAGCCGGAGGGCGGGGGGGCCCTACAATGAGCAGTTCTTC
TRBV5-6	few	TRBJ2-7	-	CASSRAGGDYEQYF	TGTGCCAGCAGCCGCGCTGGCGGAGACTACGAGCAGTACTTC
TRBV6-6	-	TRBJ1-2	-	CASSSTSRGLNYGYTF	TGTGCCAGCAGCTCGACTTCCAGGGGCCTTAACTATGGCTACACCTTC
TRBV7-8	-	TRBJ2-2	TRBD2	CASTVTSGGGNTGELFF	TGTGCCAGCACCGTGACTAGCGGGGGGGGGAACACCGGGGAGCTGTTTTTT
TRBV7-2	-	TRBJ1-1	-	CASSLWGANEAFF	TGTGCCAGCAGCTTATGGGGGGCGAATGAAGCTTTCTTT
TRBV5-4	few	TRBJ1-2	-	CASSLESTDGYTF	TGTGCCAGCAGCTTGGAGAGTACCGACGGCTACACCTTC
TRBV14	-	TRBJ2-2	-	CASSPTGRYTGELFF	TGTGCCAGCAGCCCGACAGGGAGGTACACCGGGGAGCTGTTTTTT
TRBV11-3	-	TRBJ2-7	-	CASSSVTGGPQYF	TGTGCCAGCAGCTCCGTTACCGGGGGCCCGCAGTACTTC
TRBV21-1	-	TRBJ1-1	-	CASSRVLDTEAFF	TGTGCCAGCTCCAGGGTGTTAGACACTGAAGCTTTCTTT
TRBV6-1	-	TRBJ1-5	TRBD1	CASSETVLGTGRQPQHF	TGTGCCAGCAGTGAAACGGTACTGGGGACAGGGAGACAGCCCCAGCATTTT
TRBV4-3	-	TRBJ2-3	TRBD2	CASSRTDPRLAGGPTDTQYF	TGCGCCAGCAGCCGTACCGATCCCAGGCTAGCGGGGGGCCCCACAGATACGCAGTATTTT
TRBV5-1	-	TRBJ1-2	-	CASSLDRDYGYTF	TGCGCCAGCAGCTTGGACAGGGACTATGGCTACACCTTC
TRBV3-1/TRBV3-2	-	TRBJ2-2	-	CASSRPTTGAGELFF	TGTGCCAGCAGTCGTCCTACCACGGGGGCCGGGGAGCTGTTTTTT
TRBV15	-	TRBJ2-7	-	CATSMPENYEQYF	TGTGCCACCAGCATGCCCGAGAACTACGAGCAGTACTTC
TRBV3-1/TRBV3-2	-	TRBJ2-3	TRBD2	CASSQDRAGGSTDTQYF	TGTGCCAGCAGCCAAGACCGGGCGGGGGGGAGCACAGATACGCAGTATTTT
TRBV4-1	-	TRBJ2-5	TRBD1	CASSQDLGTGQETQYF	TGCGCCAGCAGCCAAGATTTGGGGACAGGGCAAGAGACCCAGTACTTC
TRBV5-1	-	TRBJ2-3	-	CASRPEGDTQYF	TGCGCCAGCAGACCCGAGGGAGATACGCAGTATTTT
TRBV19	-	TRBJ2-7	TRBD1	CASSTYDRGTYEQYF	TGTGCCAGTAGTACGTACGACAGGGGGACCTACGAGCAGTACTTC
TRBV18	-	TRBJ2-3	-	CASSPYVTDTQYF	TGTGCCAGCTCACCATATGTCACAGATACGCAGTATTTT
TRBV27	-	TRBJ1-1	-	CASSLSGRGSTEAFF	TGTGCCAGCAGTTTATCGGGCAGGGGAAGTACTGAAGCTTTCTTT
TRBV28	-	TRBJ2-7	-	CASSQDRSGTYEQYF	TGTGCCAGCAGCCAAGACAGGTCGGGTACGTACGAGCAGTACTTC
TRBV4-3	-	TRBJ1-4	-	CASSQVEGELFF	TGCGCCAGCAGCCAAGTGGAGGGGGAACTGTTTTTT
TRBV12-5	-	TRBJ2-2	-	CASGSGTRNTGELFF	TGTGCTAGTGGGTCCGGGACACGGAACACCGGGGAGCTGTTTTTT
TRBV10-2	once	TRBJ2-3	TRBD1	CASYKADRGTDTQYF	TGCGCCAGCTACAAAGCGGACAGGGGCACAGATACGCAGTATTTT
TRBV5-5	-	TRBJ1-6	-	CASSWWGADYYNSPLHF	TGTGCCAGCAGCTGGTGGGGGGCCGACTACTATAATTCACCCCTCCACTTT
TRBV28	-	TRBJ1-1	-	CASFGTMNTEAFF	TGTGCCAGCTTTGGGACCATGAACACTGAAGCTTTCTTT
TRBV29-1	once	TRBJ2-3	-	CSARRGDTQYF	TGCAGCGCCAGGAGAGGGGATACGCAGTATTTT
TRBV3-1/TRBV3-2	few	TRBJ2-2	TRBD1	CASSQEKHRGNTGELFF	TGTGCCAGCAGCCAAGAGAAGCACAGGGGAAACACCGGGGAGCTGTTTTTT
TRBV6-9	-	TRBJ1-3	-	CASSFPLGDRSGNTIYF	TGTGCCAGCAGTTTCCCACTCGGGGATCGCTCTGGAAACACCATATATTTT
TRBV4-1	-	TRBJ1-4	TRBD1	CASSQTGVNEKLFF	TGCGCCAGCAGCCAGACAGGGGTTAATGAAAAACTGTTTTTT
TRBV21-1	-	TRBJ2-3	-	CASSSPGGGGTDTQYF	TGTGCCAGCAGCTCACCGGGAGGAGGGGGCACAGATACGCAGTATTTT
TRBV7-2	-	TRBJ1-3	TRBD1	CASSIGTVGSGNTIYF	TGTGCCAGCAGCATCGGGACAGTGGGGTCTGGAAACACCATATATTTT
TRBV6-5	-	TRBJ1-1	-	CASRSGVRGTEAFF	TGTGCCAGCAGGTCAGGGGTGAGGGGCACTGAAGCTTTCTTT
TRBV7-2	-	TRBJ2-6	-	CASSLVPDSFRANVLTF	TGTGCCAGCAGCTTAGTGCCTGATTCCTTTCGGGCCAACGTCCTGACTTTC
TRBV10-2	-	TRBJ1-1	-	CASRDSTMAFF	TGCGCCAGCAGAGACAGCACGATGGCTTTCTTT
TRBV19	-	TRBJ1-5	TRBD1	CASQRDRGDNQPQHF	TGTGCCAGCCAAAGGGACAGGGGGGACAATCAGCCCCAGCATTTT
TRBV23-1	-	TRBJ1-2	TRBD1	CASSQSWYRGEEGYTF	TGCGCCAGCAGTCAATCATGGTACAGGGGGGAAGAAGGCTACACCTTC
TRBV30	-	TRBJ1-1	-	CAWRSGHWNTEAFF	TGTGCCTGGAGATCGGGACACTGGAACACTGAAGCTTTCTTT
TRBV20-1	-	TRBJ1-1	-	CSASGGGTKNTEAFF	TGCAGTGCTAGTGGTGGTGGGACGAAGAACACTGAAGCTTTCTTT
TRBV11-2	-	TRBJ1-2	-	CASRAGGANYGYTF	TGTGCCAGCAGGGCGGGGGGAGCTAACTATGGCTACACCTTC
TRBV28	-	TRBJ1-3	-	CASSLTRNTIYF	TGTGCCAGCAGCTTAACAAGAAACACCATATATTTT
TRBV19	-	TRBJ2-7	TRBD1	CASSIQGTADYEQYF	TGTGCCAGTAGTATCCAGGGGACAGCCGACTACGAGCAGTACTTC
TRBV27	few	TRBJ2-7	-	CASSTGTSYEQYF	TGTGCCAGCAGCACAGGGACCTCCTACGAGCAGTACTTC
TRBV5-1	-	TRBJ1-1	TRBD1	CASSLAGDSLNTEAFF	TGCGCCAGCAGCTTGGCGGGGGACAGTTTGAACACTGAAGCTTTCTTT
TRBV19	-	TRBJ2-1	TRBD1	CASSPWDRAYNEQFF	TGTGCCAGTAGTCCGTGGGACAGGGCCTACAATGAGCAGTTCTTC
TRBV19	-	TRBJ1-2	-	CASSITSRAGYTF	TGTGCCAGTAGTATTACTTCGAGAGCTGGCTACACCTTC
TRBV11-2	few	TRBJ2-2	-	CASSPTTLLYRNTGELFF	TGTGCCAGCAGCCCTACTACTCTTTTGTACAGGAACACCGGGGAGCTGTTTTTT
TRBV10-3	-	TRBJ1-6	TRBD1	CAISKDGTVASPLHF	TGTGCCATCTCAAAAGACGGGACAGTCGCCTCACCCCTCCACTTT